The 4 T cell receptor beta chains listed next were all sequenced from one sample in a study of shared clonotypes between healthy human individuals. TCRdb keeps only in-frame clones here, not all; method: immunoSEQ multiplex PCR. The sample consists of 2,500,000 or so clones, just over 90% of them appearing once. The sequenced material came from naive CD4+ T cells sorted from blood. Subset denoted: CD45RA+ positively selected. These TCRs come from a young man in good health.

The CDR3 DNA follows: TGCGCCAGCAGCCAAGTAATCTCGCCAGCGGGCATGAACACTGAAGCTTTCTTT. Translated: CASSQVISPAGMNTEAFF. The chain is built from TRBV4-1 and TRBJ1-1; D is unresolved. Trimming cost V 1 base and J 0 bases, with 18 bases left between them. Looked up from germline, CDR1 is MGHRA and CDR2 is YSYEKL. There are 18 residues in the CDR3.

The chain joins TRBV10-3 to TRBJ2-5; D remains ambiguous. This CDR3 is built from 14 residues. Germline CDR1 ENHRY, CDR2 SYGVKD. The V end lost 5 bases, the J end lost 3 bases, and 13 bases lay between the germline ends. The CDR3 sequence is CAISQTGKEETQYF. The CDR3 DNA is TGTGCCATCAGTCAGACTGGAAAGGAAGAGACCCAGTACTTC.

This clone occurred once. The same CDR3 is also encoded by other DNA sequences in this sample. The CDR3 DNA sequence: TGTGCCAGCAGCGTGGGACTAGCGGGAGCCTACGAGCAGTACTTC. It specifies CASSVGLAGAYEQYF. The chain uses TRBV9 and TRBJ2-7; 14 positions agree with TRBD2. The CDR3 spans 15 residues. The J segment lost 2 bases and the V segment lost 2 bases, leaving 0 bases of the junction unmatched. Germline V gives CDR1 SGDLS, CDR2 YYNGEE. The complete variable domain, with remaining parts taken from reference TRBV9 and TRBJ2-7, reads DSGVTQTPKHLITATGQRVTLRCSPRSGDLSVYWYQQSLDQGLQFLIQYYNGEERAKGNILERFSAQQFPDLHSELNLSSLELGDSALYFCASSVGLAGAYEQYFGPGTRLTVT.

The rearrangement links TRBV5-4 to TRBJ1-1; tentative D call: TRBD1 (5 bases). Germline assignment: CDR1 SGHNT and CDR2 YYREEE (reference sequence). The V end was cut by 4 bases, the J end by 4 bases, with 11 bases between. This CDR3 has 13 residues. Here the CDR3 reads CASSRETATEAFF. The CDR3 nucleotides are TGTGCCAGCAGCCGCGAGACAGCCACTGAAGCTTTCTTT. Variable domain in full (rest from reference TRBV5-4 and TRBJ1-1): ETGVTQSPTHLIKTRGQQVTLRCSSQSGHNTVSWYQQALGQGPQFIFQYYREEENGRGNFPPRFSGLQFPNYSSELNVNALELDDSALYLCASSRETATEAFFGQGTRLTVV.